The 17 T cell receptor beta chains listed next were all sequenced from one sample in a study of cytotoxic CD8 clonotypes in ibrutinib-treated CLL. The method was immunoSEQ multiplex PCR; TCRdb's version includes in-frame clones alone and lacks a portion of them. There are 45,000 to 60,000 clones in the sample; roughly 50% occur only once, and around 21% lies in the top ten. This specimen was PBMCs, taken after 24 months of ibrutinib treatment. All receptors derive from a human donor with chronic lymphocytic leukemia.

This clone showed up just a few times. An end of the junction does not agree with germline; a read error may underlie this. The chain joins TRBV2 to TRBJ2-7, with 9 bases identical to TRBD1. The CDR3 has 12 amino acids. Germline assignment: CDR1 SNHLY and CDR2 FYNNEI. The CDR3 is CASSDLRDRDLF. CDR3 DNA: TGTGCCAGCAGTGATCTTCGGGACAGGGACCTCTTC.

This clone occurred a few times. The V gene is TRBV2, the J gene TRBJ1-5, with TRBD1 matching over 8 bases. V lost 7 bases and J lost 3; bases outside the gene matches: 8. The CDR3 runs to 15 residues. Per germline, CDR1 SNHLY and CDR2 FYNNEI. The CDR3 is CASNKGQGANQPQHF. For the CDR3, the DNA is TGTGCCAGCAATAAAGGGCAGGGGGCCAATCAGCCCCAGCATTTT.

V usage is TRBV28 and J usage is TRBJ2-7; D remains ambiguous. Trimming took off 2 bases at V and 2 bases at J, with 10 bases between the two ends. This CDR3 is built from 14 residues. Germline-derived CDR1 and CDR2 are MDHEN and SYDVKM. The CDR3 DNA reads as TGTGCCAGCAGTTTAGTCGCCCTGACCTACGAGCAGTACTTC. Protein product: CASSLVALTYEQYF.

This clone was observed a few times. This chain connects TRBV18 to TRBJ2-7; perhaps TRBD2 as D (5 bases). V gave up 3 bases and J gave up 2 bases, with 11 bases separating them. Germline CDR1 is KGHSH and CDR2 is LQKENI. The length of the CDR3 is 14 residues. Here the CDR3 reads CASSPSGITYEQYF. The CDR3 DNA reads TGTGCCAGCTCACCGTCCGGGATTACCTACGAGCAGTACTTC.

This clone appeared a few times. CDR3 in amino acids: CASSLGAGGYFGNEKLFF. CDR3 coding DNA: TGTGCCAGCAGCCTAGGCGCAGGGGGCTACTTCGGGAATGAAAAACTGTTTTTT. V is TRBV5-8 and J is TRBJ1-4, with 8 positions matching TRBD1. With 4 bases clipped from V and 5 bases from J, the junction kept 16 bases outside the gene matches. Germline CDR1 is SGHTS and CDR2 is YDEGEE. The CDR3 runs to 18 residues.

This clone was picked up a small number of times. The chain uses TRBV5-1 and TRBJ2-5; TRBD1 or TRBD2 may be the D gene (5 bases each). CDR1 and CDR2 from the germline V gene are SGHRS and YFSETQ. Trimming cost V 2 bases and J 3 bases, with 14 bases left between them. The length of the CDR3 is 15 residues. CDR3 region: CASSLRGAGEETQYF. The CDR3 DNA reads as TGCGCCAGCAGCTTAAGAGGGGCCGGGGAAGAGACCCAGTACTTC.

The chain uses TRBV18 and TRBJ2-7; D might be TRBD2 (7 bases). The CDR3 has 14 residues. Trimming removed 5 bases at V and 5 bases at J, with 16 bases between. Germline CDR1 is KGHSH and CDR2 is LQKENI. The CDR3 bases are TGTGCCAGCTCATCCTTTGGAGGGGGGGACGAGCAGTACGTC. This codes for CASSSFGGGDEQYV.

The chain is built from TRBV18 and TRBJ1-5; D gene uncertain. Germline V gene data show CDR1 as KGHSH and CDR2 as LQKENI. The V end lost 3 bases, the J end lost 0 bases, and 18 bases lay between the germline ends. The CDR3 contains 18 residues. CDR3 DNA sequence: TGTGCCAGCTCACCCATAGGTATCTTGGATTCTAGCAATCAGCCCCAGCATTTT. This gives the protein CASSPIGILDSSNQPQHF.

The chain uses TRBV6-5 and TRBJ2-7, with a weak D call TRBD1 (5 bases). The CDR3 length is 14 residues. Looked up from germline, CDR1 is MNHEY and CDR2 is SVGAGI. V shed 5 bases and J shed 6 bases, with 17 bases lying between them. This CDR3 is CASSVQGGKSEQYV. Here the CDR3 DNA reads TGTGCCAGCAGTGTCCAGGGTGGAAAAAGCGAGCAGTACGTC.

The chain links TRBV5-1 to TRBJ1-1, with D possibly matching TRBD1 (5 bases). The CDR3 sequence is 14 residues long. Germline V lookup: CDR1 SGHRS, CDR2 YFSETQ. V dropped 1 base and J dropped 10 bases, with 17 bases sitting between them. CDR3 residues: CASSLRQGLRGAFF. The CDR3 DNA reads TGCGCCAGCAGCTTGAGGCAGGGTCTCCGGGGAGCTTTCTTT.

This chain uses TRBV10-1 with TRBJ2-2; D is ambiguous. The CDR3 is 13 residues long. Germline assignment: CDR1 WNHNN and CDR2 SYGVQD (reference sequence). Trimming pared 4 bases from V and 1 base from J, leaving 4 bases between. CDR3 DNA sequence: TGCGCCAGCAGTGTCAGGAACACCGGGGAGCTGTTTTTT. Encoded protein: CASSVRNTGELFF.

The rearrangement links TRBV5-1 to TRBJ1-6; 7 positions agree with TRBD1. The CDR3 is 14 residues long. J gave up 7 bases and V 0 bases, and 1 base lay outside the gene matches. From germline, CDR1 is SGHRS and CDR2 YFSETQ. CDR3 nucleotides: TGCGCCAGCAGCTTGGGACAGGGAAATTCACCCCTCCACTTT. It codes for CASSLGQGNSPLHF.

This clone was seen a single time. The chain carries TRBV6-5 and TRBJ2-7, with 9 bases matching TRBD1. This CDR3 is built from 15 residues. Trimming at V came to 4 bases and at J to 6 bases, leaving 10 bases not matched to a gene. Germline V CDR1 and CDR2: MNHEY, SVGAGI. CDR3 sequence reads: CASSFSRTGVPEQYF. The CDR3 DNA reads as TGTGCCAGCAGTTTTTCACGGACAGGGGTCCCCGAGCAGTACTTC.

This clone came up a few times. The V and J genes are TRBV27 and TRBJ2-1; perhaps TRBD1 as D (6 bases). The CDR3 loop spans 19 amino acids. CDR1 is MNHEY and CDR2 is SMNVEV in the germline V gene (reference sequence). Trimming stripped 5 bases from V and 0 bases from J, with 23 bases between. CDR3 residues: CASSETQRNRANSYNEQFF. CDR3 nucleotides: TGTGCCAGCAGTGAGACGCAACGAAACAGGGCCAACTCCTACAATGAGCAGTTCTTC.

The chain combines TRBV9 with TRBJ2-4; TRBD2 matches at 13 bases. Germline trimming cut 3 bases from V and 4 bases from J; bases unmatched to any gene: 4. Germline V lookup: CDR1 SGDLS, CDR2 YYNGEE. CDR3 length: 16 residues. The CDR3 spells CASSARLAGGKNIQYF. The DNA for the CDR3 is TGTGCCAGCAGCGCCAGACTAGCGGGGGGAAAAAACATTCAGTACTTC. Together with reference TRBV9 and TRBJ2-4, the CDR3 gives the full variable domain: DSGVTQTPKHLITATGQRVTLRCSPRSGDLSVYWYQQSLDQGLQFLIQYYNGEERAKGNILERFSAQQFPDLHSELNLSSLELGDSALYFCASSARLAGGKNIQYFGAGTRLSVL.

The chain combines TRBV27 with TRBJ2-7; D remains unclear. The CDR3 totals 13 residues. Per germline, CDR1 MNHEY and CDR2 SMNVEV (reference sequence). V dropped 4 bases and J dropped 3 bases, with 10 bases sitting between them. CDR3: CASSYGSYYEQYF. The CDR3, as DNA: TGTGCCAGCAGTTATGGCAGTTACTACGAGCAGTACTTC.

The chain carries TRBV18 and TRBJ2-1; TRBD2 aligns across 7 bases. This CDR3 has 12 amino acids. Unmatched junction bases numbered 6, after V lost 6 bases and J lost 10 bases. In germline, CDR1 is KGHSH, CDR2 LQKENI. CDR3: CASSLREGEQFF. For the CDR3, the DNA is TGTGCCAGCTCTCTCAGGGAGGGGGAGCAGTTCTTC.